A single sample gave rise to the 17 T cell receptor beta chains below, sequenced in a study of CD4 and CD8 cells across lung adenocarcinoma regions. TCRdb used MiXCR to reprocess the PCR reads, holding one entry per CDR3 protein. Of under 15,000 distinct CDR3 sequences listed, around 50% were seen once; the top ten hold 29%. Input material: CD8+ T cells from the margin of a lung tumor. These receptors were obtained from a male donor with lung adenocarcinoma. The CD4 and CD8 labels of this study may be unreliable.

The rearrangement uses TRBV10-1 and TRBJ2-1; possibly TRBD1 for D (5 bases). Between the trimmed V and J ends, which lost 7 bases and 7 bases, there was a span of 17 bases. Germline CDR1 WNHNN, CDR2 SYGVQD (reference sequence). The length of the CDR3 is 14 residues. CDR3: CASIWTQGENEQFF. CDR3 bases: TGCGCCAGCATTTGGACCCAAGGGGAAAATGAGCAGTTCTTC.

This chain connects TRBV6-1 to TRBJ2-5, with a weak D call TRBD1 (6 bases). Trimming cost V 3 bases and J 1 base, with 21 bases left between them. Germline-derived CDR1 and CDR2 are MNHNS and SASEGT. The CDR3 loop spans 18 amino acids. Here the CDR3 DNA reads TGTGCCAGCAGTGAGACGAGACGCAGGGGCCGAGCCCAAGAGACCCAGTACTTC. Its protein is CASSETRRRGRAQETQYF.

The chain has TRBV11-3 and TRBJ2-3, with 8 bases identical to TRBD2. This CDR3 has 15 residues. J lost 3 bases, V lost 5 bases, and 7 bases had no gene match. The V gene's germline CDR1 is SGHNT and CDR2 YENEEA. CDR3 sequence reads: CASSPQAGATDTQYF. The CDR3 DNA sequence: TGTGCCAGCAGCCCCCAAGCGGGAGCGACAGATACGCAGTATTTT. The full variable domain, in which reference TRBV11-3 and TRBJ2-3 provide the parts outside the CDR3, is EAGVVQSPRYKIIEKKQPVAFWCNPISGHNTLYWYLQNLGQGPELLIRYENEEAVDDSQLPKDRFSAERLKGVDSTLKIQPAELGDSAVYLCASSPQAGATDTQYFGPGTRLTVL.

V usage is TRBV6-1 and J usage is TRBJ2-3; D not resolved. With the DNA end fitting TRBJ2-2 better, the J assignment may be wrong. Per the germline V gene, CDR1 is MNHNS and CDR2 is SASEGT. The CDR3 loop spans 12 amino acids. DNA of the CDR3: TGTGCCAGCACCGTGAACACAGAGGCGCTGTTTTTT. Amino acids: CASTVNTEALFF.

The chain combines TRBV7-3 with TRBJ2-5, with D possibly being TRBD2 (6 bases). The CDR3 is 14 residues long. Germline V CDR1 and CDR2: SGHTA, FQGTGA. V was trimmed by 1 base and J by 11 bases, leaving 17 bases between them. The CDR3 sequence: CASSLSGAYNEQYF. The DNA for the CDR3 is TGTGCCAGCAGCTTAAGCGGGGCCTACAATGAGCAGTACTTC. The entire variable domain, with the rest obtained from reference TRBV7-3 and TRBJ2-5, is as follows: GAGVSQTPSNKVTEKGKYVELRCDPISGHTALYWYRQSLGQGPEFLIYFQGTGAADDSGLPNDRFFAVRPEGSVSTLKIQRTERGDSAVYLCASSLSGAYNEQYFGPGTRLLVL.

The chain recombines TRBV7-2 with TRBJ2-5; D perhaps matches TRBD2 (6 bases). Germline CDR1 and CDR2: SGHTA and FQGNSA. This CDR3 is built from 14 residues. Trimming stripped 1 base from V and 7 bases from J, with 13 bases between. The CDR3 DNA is TGTGCCAGCAGCTTAGAGGATTGGCGGGGGACCCAGTACTTC. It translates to CASSLEDWRGTQYF.

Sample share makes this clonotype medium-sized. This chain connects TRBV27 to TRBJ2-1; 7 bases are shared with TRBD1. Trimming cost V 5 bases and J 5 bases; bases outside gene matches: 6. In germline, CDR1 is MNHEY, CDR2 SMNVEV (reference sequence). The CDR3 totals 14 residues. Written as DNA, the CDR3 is TGTGCCAGCAGTAAGGGACAGCCGAACAATGAGCAGTTCTTC. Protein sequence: CASSKGQPNNEQFF.

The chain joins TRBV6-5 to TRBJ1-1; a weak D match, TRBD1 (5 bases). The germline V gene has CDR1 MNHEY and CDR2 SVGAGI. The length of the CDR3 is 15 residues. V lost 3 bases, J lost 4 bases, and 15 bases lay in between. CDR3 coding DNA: TGTGCCAGCAGTTATCGGGTCAGGGCGGTCACTGAAGCTTTCTTT. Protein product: CASSYRVRAVTEAFF.

CDR3 region: CASTPGQGAPSSYNEQYF. In DNA, the CDR3 is TGTGCCAGCACCCCGGGACAGGGGGCCCCTTCCTCCTACAATGAGCAGTACTTC. The genes are TRBV6-2 or TRBV6-3 and TRBJ2-1; 12 bases line up with TRBD1. The last part of the DNA fits TRBJ2-7 better; the J call may be wrong. Per germline, CDR1 MNHEY and CDR2 SVGEGT. CDR3 length equals 18 residues.

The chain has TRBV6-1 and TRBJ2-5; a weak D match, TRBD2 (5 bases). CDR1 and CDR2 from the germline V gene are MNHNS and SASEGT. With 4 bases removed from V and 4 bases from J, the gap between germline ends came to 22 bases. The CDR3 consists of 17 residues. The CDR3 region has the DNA TGTGCCAGCAGTGTAGGGCCCGGAGGCCGTGACACAGAGACCCAGTACTTC. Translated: CASSVGPGGRDTETQYF.

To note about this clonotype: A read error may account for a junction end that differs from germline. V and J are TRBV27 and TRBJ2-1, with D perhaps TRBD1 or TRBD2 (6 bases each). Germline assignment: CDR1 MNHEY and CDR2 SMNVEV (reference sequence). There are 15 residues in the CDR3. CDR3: CASSFRRETNREQFF. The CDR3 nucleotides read TGTGCCAGCAGTTTTAGACGGGAGACCAACAGGGAGCAGTTTTTT.

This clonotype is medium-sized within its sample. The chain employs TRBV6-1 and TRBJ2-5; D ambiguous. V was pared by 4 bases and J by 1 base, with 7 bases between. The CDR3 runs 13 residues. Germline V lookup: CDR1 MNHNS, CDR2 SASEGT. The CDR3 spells CASSGHPQETQYF. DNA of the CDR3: TGTGCCAGCAGTGGACACCCCCAAGAGACCCAGTACTTC.

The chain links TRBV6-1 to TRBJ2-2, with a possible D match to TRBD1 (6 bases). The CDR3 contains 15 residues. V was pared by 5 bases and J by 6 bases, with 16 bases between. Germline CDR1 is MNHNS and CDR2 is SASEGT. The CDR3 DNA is TGTGCCAGCAGTCCTACCAGGGGTTCGGCCGGGGAGCTGTTTTTT. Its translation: CASSPTRGSAGELFF.

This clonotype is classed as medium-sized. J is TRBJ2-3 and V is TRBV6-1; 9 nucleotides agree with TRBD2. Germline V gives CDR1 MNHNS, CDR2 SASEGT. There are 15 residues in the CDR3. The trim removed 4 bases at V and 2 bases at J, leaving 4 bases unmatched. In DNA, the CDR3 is TGTGCCAGCAGTGCACTAGCGGGCCTCACAGATACGCAGTATTTT. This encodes CASSALAGLTDTQYF.

CDR3 protein: CASDGRSYNEQFF. CDR3 nucleotides: TGTGCCAGCGACGGGAGGTCCTACAATGAGCAGTTCTTC. This chain connects TRBV6-1 to TRBJ2-1; TRBD2 agrees at 7 bases. CDR3 length: 13 residues. V trimming: 8 bases; J trimming: 1 base; junction bases outside the gene matches: 2. CDR1 is MNHNS, CDR2 SASEGT, per germline.

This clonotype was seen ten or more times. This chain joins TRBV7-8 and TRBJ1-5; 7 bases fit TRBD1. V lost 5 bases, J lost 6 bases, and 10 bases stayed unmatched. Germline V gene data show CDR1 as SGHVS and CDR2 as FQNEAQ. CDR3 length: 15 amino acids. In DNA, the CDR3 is TGTGCCAGCAGCCCTGAGAGGGGGCCAAGTCAGCCCCAGCATTTT. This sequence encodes CASSPERGPSQPQHF.

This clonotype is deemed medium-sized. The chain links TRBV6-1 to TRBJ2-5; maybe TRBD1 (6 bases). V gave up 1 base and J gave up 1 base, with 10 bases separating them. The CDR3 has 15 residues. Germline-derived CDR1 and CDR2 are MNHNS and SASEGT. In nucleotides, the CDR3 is TGTGCCAGCAGTGAAGGGTCAGGGGCCCAAGAGACCCAGTACTTC. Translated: CASSEGSGAQETQYF.